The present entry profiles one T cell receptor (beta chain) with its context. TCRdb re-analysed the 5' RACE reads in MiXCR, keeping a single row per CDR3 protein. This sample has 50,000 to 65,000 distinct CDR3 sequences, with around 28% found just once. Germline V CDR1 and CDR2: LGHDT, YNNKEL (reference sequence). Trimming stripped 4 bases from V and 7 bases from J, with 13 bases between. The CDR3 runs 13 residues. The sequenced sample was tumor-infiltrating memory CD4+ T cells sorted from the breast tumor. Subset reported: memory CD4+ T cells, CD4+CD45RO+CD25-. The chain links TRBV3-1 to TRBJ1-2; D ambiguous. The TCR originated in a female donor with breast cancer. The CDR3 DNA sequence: TGTGCCAGCAGCCTAGGAGGGCTCGGTGGCTACACCTTC. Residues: CASSLGGLGGYTF.